A single sample gave rise to the 13 T cell receptor beta chains below, sequenced in a study of blood T cell repertoires in COVID-19. TCRdb's copy holds only in-frame clones and misses some; the assay was immunoSEQ multiplex PCR. The sample lists roughly 70,000 clones; roughly 90% were seen once. Sequenced material: peripheral blood. These TCRs come from a human donor in a cohort sampled during active COVID-19.

V is TRBV28 and J is TRBJ2-5; TRBD2 might be the D (5 bases). V lost 5 bases, J lost 5 bases, and 9 bases lay in between. The CDR3 totals 12 residues. Germline V gene lookup returns CDR1 MDHEN and CDR2 SYDVKM. Written as DNA, the CDR3 is TGTGCCAGCAGTATTAGGAGGGAGACCCAGTACTTC. Translating it yields CASSIRRETQYF.

Of note for this clone: The sample contains more than one DNA sequence encoding this CDR3. The chain joins TRBV18 to TRBJ1-2; 7 bases fit TRBD1. CDR1 and CDR2 (germline): KGHSH, LQKENI. The CDR3 sequence is 13 residues long. The junction had 6 bases not matched to a gene; V was cut back by 6 bases and J by 5 bases. CDR3: CASSPGQDYGYTF. The CDR3 region has the DNA TGTGCCAGCTCCCCTGGACAGGATTATGGCTACACCTTC.

V usage is TRBV10-3 and J usage is TRBJ2-1; weak D call: TRBD2 (5 bases). The CDR3 has 16 residues. V dropped 4 bases and J dropped 7 bases, with 20 bases sitting between them. Germline V gene sequence: CDR1 ENHRY, CDR2 SYGVKD. The CDR3 DNA sequence: TGTGCCATCAGTGTCGGCGGCGGGCGCCTCGGAAATGAGCAGTTCTTC. Translation: CAISVGGGRLGNEQFF.

The rearrangement links TRBV10-1 to TRBJ1-5; TRBD1 might be the D (5 bases). Germline V CDR1 and CDR2: WNHNN, SYGVQD (reference sequence). Deletions cut 4 bases from V and 5 bases from J, with 9 bases between. The CDR3 loop spans 13 amino acids. This chain's CDR3 is CASSVSRDQPQHF. For the CDR3, the DNA is TGCGCCAGCAGTGTTTCCAGGGATCAGCCCCAGCATTTT.

The chain is built from TRBV7-9 and TRBJ1-1; 8 bases match TRBD1. The V and J ends lost 4 bases and 3 bases, in that order; junction bases with no gene match: 13. CDR1 is SEHNR and CDR2 is FQNEAQ in the germline V gene (reference sequence). The CDR3 runs 17 residues. The CDR3 sequence: CASSYPRGREGDTEAFF. CDR3 DNA: TGTGCCAGCAGCTACCCCAGGGGGCGCGAGGGGGACACTGAAGCTTTCTTT.

This chain links TRBV7-9 with TRBJ2-3; no firm D call. The germline V gene encodes CDR1 SEHNR and CDR2 FQNEAQ (reference sequence). The CDR3 has 16 residues. The germline V and J ends were trimmed by 1 base and 2 bases, with 13 bases remaining between them. The CDR3 protein is CASSLDRLSSTDTQYF. Written as DNA, the CDR3 is TGTGCCAGCAGCTTAGACCGGTTATCTTCCACAGATACGCAGTATTTT.

This chain uses TRBV7-2 with TRBJ2-7; 10 bases map to TRBD2. This CDR3 region has 16 residues. CDR1 SGHTA and CDR2 FQGNSA come from the germline V gene. The J segment lost 5 bases and the V segment lost 1 base, leaving 8 bases of the junction unmatched. The CDR3 here is CASSLVGSGGLNEQYF. For the CDR3, the DNA is TGTGCCAGCAGCTTAGTGGGTAGCGGGGGGCTTAACGAGCAGTACTTC.

The chain couples TRBV10-2 to TRBJ1-6; a possible D gene is TRBD1 (5 bases). Germline-derived CDR1 and CDR2 are WSHSY and SAAADI. Trimming left V 5 bases short and J 6 bases short, with 8 bases between. The CDR3 sequence is 13 residues long. The CDR3: CASSLGLNSPLHF. The CDR3 region has the DNA TGCGCCAGCAGTTTGGGACTTAATTCACCCCTCCACTTT.

The chain couples TRBV5-8 to TRBJ2-4, with TRBD2 as a possible D gene (5 bases). This CDR3 contains 14 residues. The V end was cut by 0 bases, the J end by 8 bases, with 12 bases between. Germline CDR1 and CDR2: SGHTS and YDEGEE. In DNA form, the CDR3 reads TGTGCCAGCAGCTTGGTCGGGGTTCCGGACATTCAGTACTTC. This gives the protein CASSLVGVPDIQYF.

The chain is built from TRBV5-1 and TRBJ2-1, with TRBD1 matching over 11 bases. The germline gives CDR1 SGHRS, CDR2 YFSETQ. There are 16 residues in the CDR3. The V segment lost 5 bases and the J segment 8 bases; nucleotides outside the gene matches: 12. The CDR3 region is CASSPHPGQGGDEQFF. The CDR3 coding sequence is TGCGCCAGCAGTCCACACCCGGGACAGGGGGGGGATGAGCAGTTCTTC.

CDR3: CASSETFTGANYGYTF. CDR3 DNA: TGTGCCAGCAGTGAGACGTTTACAGGGGCTAACTATGGCTACACCTTC. This chain connects TRBV25-1 to TRBJ1-2, with 7 bases that match TRBD1. Trimming cost V 3 bases and J 0 bases; bases outside gene matches: 7. CDR1 MGHDK and CDR2 SYGVNS come from the germline V gene. The length of the CDR3 is 16 residues.

The chain employs TRBV7-2 and TRBJ2-3; the match to TRBD2 covers 8 bases. Looked up from germline, CDR1 is SGHTA and CDR2 is FQGNSA. This CDR3 contains 15 residues. V lost 2 bases to trimming and J lost 4 bases; unmatched junction nucleotides: 5. CDR3 nucleotide sequence: TGTGCCAGCAGCTTATTCCGGGGGGGCCCAGATACGCAGTATTTT. This gives the protein CASSLFRGGPDTQYF.

V usage is TRBV5-6 and J usage is TRBJ1-2; D perhaps matches TRBD1 (5 bases). The V end lost 1 base, the J end lost 0 bases, and 19 bases lay between the germline ends. In germline, CDR1 is SGHDT, CDR2 YYEEEE. The CDR3 has 18 amino acids. The CDR3 loop reads CASSLRIRGTIPNYGYTF. CDR3 DNA sequence: TGTGCCAGCAGCTTGAGGATTAGGGGCACAATCCCTAACTATGGCTACACCTTC.